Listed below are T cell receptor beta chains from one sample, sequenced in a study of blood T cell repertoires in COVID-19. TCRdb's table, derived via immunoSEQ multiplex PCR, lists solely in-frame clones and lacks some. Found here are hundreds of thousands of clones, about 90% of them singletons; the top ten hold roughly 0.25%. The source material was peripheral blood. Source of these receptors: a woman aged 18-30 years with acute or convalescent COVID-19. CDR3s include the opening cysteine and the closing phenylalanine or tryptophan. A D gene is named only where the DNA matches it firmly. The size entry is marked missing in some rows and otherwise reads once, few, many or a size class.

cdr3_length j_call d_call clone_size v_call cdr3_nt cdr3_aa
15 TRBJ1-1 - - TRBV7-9 TGTGCCAGCAGATCCGGGGAGGTTGGTAACACTGAAGCTTTCTTT CASRSGEVGNTEAFF
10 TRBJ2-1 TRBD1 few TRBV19 TGTGCCAGACCAGGGGGTGAGCAGTTCTTC CARPGGEQFF
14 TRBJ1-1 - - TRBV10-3 TGTGCCATCAGGGACAACCGCATGAACACTGAAGCTTTCTTT CAIRDNRMNTEAFF
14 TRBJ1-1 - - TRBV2 TGTGCCAGCAGTCAATCCCGGGGGAACACTGAAGCTTTCTTT CASSQSRGNTEAFF
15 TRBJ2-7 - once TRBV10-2 TGCGCCAGCAGTGTGGCCCCCTGGGACTTCTACGAGCAGTACTTC CASSVAPWDFYEQYF
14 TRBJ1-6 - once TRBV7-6 TGTGCCAGCACAATTGGACAGCCTAATTCACCCCTCCACTTT CASTIGQPNSPLHF
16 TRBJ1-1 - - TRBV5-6 TGTGCCAGCAGCTTGGATACAGGGACACTGAACACTGAAGCTTTCTTT CASSLDTGTLNTEAFF
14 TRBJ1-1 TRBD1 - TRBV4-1 TGCGCCAGCAGCCAAGGGACAGGGCGCACTGAAGCTTTCTTT CASSQGTGRTEAFF
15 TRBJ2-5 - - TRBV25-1 TGTGCCAGCGCCGACTCTACCTCGGGGAGGGAGACCCAGTACTTC CASADSTSGRETQYF
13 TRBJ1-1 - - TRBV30 TGTGCCTGGAGGGTAATTGGTACGGTTGAAGCTTTCTTT CAWRVIGTVEAFF
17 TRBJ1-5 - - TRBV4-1 TGCGCCAGCAGCCACGAAACAGGGAATATGGGCAATCAGCCCCAGCATTTT CASSHETGNMGNQPQHF
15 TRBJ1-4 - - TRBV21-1 TGTGCCAGCAGCCCCCCGTTCGGGAGGGATGAAAAACTGTTTTTT CASSPPFGRDEKLFF
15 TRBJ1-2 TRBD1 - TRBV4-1 TGCGCCAGCAGCCAACTCCTGGGACAGGAGTATGGCTACACCTTC CASSQLLGQEYGYTF
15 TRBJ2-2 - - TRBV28 TGTGCCAGCGCCCTGGGGGGGCCGAACACCGGGGAGCTGTTTTTT CASALGGPNTGELFF
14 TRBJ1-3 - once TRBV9 TGTGCCAGCAGCGTAGAGACTTCTGGAAACACCATATATTTT CASSVETSGNTIYF
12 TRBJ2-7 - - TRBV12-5 TGTGCTAGTGGTTTCCACACCTACGAGCAGTACTTC CASGFHTYEQYF
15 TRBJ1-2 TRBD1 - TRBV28 TGTGCCAGCAGCCCTGTTGGAGGGGGCGCCTATGGCTACACCTTC CASSPVGGGAYGYTF
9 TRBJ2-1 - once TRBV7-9 TGTGCCAGCAGCTTAGACTCTTTCTTC CASSLDSFF
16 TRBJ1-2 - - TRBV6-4 TGTGCCAGCAGTGACGTACTTGCTACCCCTTTCTATGGCTACACCTTC CASSDVLATPFYGYTF
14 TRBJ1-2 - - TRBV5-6 TGTGCCAGCAGCTTGGAGTTAGATGACTATGGCTACACCTTC CASSLELDDYGYTF
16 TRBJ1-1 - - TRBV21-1 TGTGCCAGCAGCAAAGCGGTAGGAGCGGGACCCACTGAAGCTTTCTTT CASSKAVGAGPTEAFF
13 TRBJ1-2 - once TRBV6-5 TGTGCCAGCAGTTACGGCACTAACTATGGCTACACCTTC CASSYGTNYGYTF
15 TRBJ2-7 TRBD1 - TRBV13 TGTGCCAGCAGCTTATCCGGGACAGGGACCTACGAGCAGTACTTC CASSLSGTGTYEQYF
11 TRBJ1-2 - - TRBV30 TGTGCCTGGGGAGGGGAGGGTGCCTACACCTTC CAWGGEGAYTF
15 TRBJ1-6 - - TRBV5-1 TGCGCCAGCAGCTTAAAGAGCTCCTATAATTCACCCCTCCACTTT CASSLKSSYNSPLHF
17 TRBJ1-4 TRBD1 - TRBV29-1 TGCAGCGCCACGACAGGGGAAGGTTCGGCAACTAATGAAAAACTGTTTTTT CSATTGEGSATNEKLFF